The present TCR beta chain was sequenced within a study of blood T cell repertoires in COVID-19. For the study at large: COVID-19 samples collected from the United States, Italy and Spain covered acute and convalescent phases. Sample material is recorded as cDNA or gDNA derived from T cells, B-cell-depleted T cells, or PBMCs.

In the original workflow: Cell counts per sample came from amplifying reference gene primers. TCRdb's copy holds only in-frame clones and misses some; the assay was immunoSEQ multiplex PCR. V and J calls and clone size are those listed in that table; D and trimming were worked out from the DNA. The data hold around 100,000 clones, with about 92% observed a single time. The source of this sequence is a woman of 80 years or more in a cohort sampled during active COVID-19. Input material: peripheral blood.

The CDR3 DNA follows: TGTGCCAGCCTCCTTGGGGGGGTCCAAGAGACCCAGTACTTC. As protein: CASLLGGVQETQYF. The J gene is TRBJ2-5, the V gene TRBV7-9; 7 nucleotides line up with TRBD2. Germline V CDR1 and CDR2: SEHNR, FQNEAQ (reference sequence). There are 14 residues in the CDR3. V lost 8 bases and J lost 1; bases outside the gene matches: 7.